The next 21 T cell receptor beta chains were all read from a single sample in a study of T cell responses to AZD1222 COVID-19 vaccine. The assay was immunoSEQ multiplex PCR, and TCRdb's table has in-frame clones only and misses some. This table has roughly 140,000 clones, around 93% appearing once. The sample was peripheral blood, taken on day 0 of AZD1222 vaccination. The source is an adult in good health.

CDR3 sequence reads: CASSQDLGLVTEAFF. The CDR3 region has the DNA TGTGCCAGCAGCCAAGATTTAGGGTTAGTCACTGAAGCTTTCTTT. The V and J genes are TRBV14 and TRBJ1-1, with no clear D. Trimming shortened V by 0 bases and J by 4 bases, and 12 bases separated the two germline ends. Per germline, CDR1 SGHDN and CDR2 FVKESK. The CDR3 has 15 residues.

The V and J genes are TRBV5-1 and TRBJ1-2, with 7 bases identical to TRBD1. There are 13 residues in the CDR3. Germline V gives CDR1 SGHRS, CDR2 YFSETQ. V dropped 4 bases and J dropped 5; count of bases not matched to a gene: 5. The chain's CDR3 is CASSARQGYGYTF. The CDR3 nucleotides are TGCGCCAGCAGCGCTCGACAGGGTTATGGCTACACCTTC.

The CDR3 nucleotides read TGTGCCAGCAGTGATCGGACAGGGACGGAGACCCAGTACTTC. This gives the protein CASSDRTGTETQYF. The chain has TRBV25-1 and TRBJ2-5; TRBD1 matches 8 bases. There are 14 residues in the CDR3. CDR1 is MGHDK, CDR2 SYGVNS, per germline. V was clipped by 3 bases and J by 5 bases; unmatched bases: 5.

The V gene is TRBV4-2, the J gene TRBJ2-2; D is unresolved. V was clipped by 1 base and J by 4 bases, with 10 bases between them. Germline assignment: CDR1 LGHNA and CDR2 YNFKEQ. The CDR3 has 15 amino acids. CDR3 DNA: TGTGCCAGCAGCCAAGTCATCCCGTCCACCGGGGAGCTGTTTTTT. This gives the protein CASSQVIPSTGELFF.

The CDR3 DNA reads as TGTGCCAGCAGTCTACGGACAGGAATGAACACTGAAGCTTTCTTT. It codes for CASSLRTGMNTEAFF. The chain couples TRBV6-5 to TRBJ1-1, with 7 nucleotides matching TRBD1. The length of the CDR3 is 15 residues. The V segment lost 5 bases and the J segment 0 bases; nucleotides outside the gene matches: 6. Germline CDR1 is MNHEY and CDR2 is SVGAGI.

The rearrangement joins TRBV18 to TRBJ2-3; D call uncertain. V lost 6 bases to trimming and J lost 1 base, with 11 bases between them. The germline V gene has CDR1 KGHSH and CDR2 LQKENI. The CDR3 runs 14 residues. CDR3 coding DNA: TGTGCCAGCTCCCCAGAGGTGGGCACAGATACGCAGTATTTT. This encodes CASSPEVGTDTQYF.

The chain couples TRBV14 to TRBJ2-1; 8 bases align to TRBD2. The V gene's germline CDR1 is SGHDN and CDR2 FVKESK. The CDR3 is 17 residues long. V dropped 0 bases and J dropped 3; count of bases not matched to a gene: 7. In DNA form, the CDR3 reads TGTGCCAGCAGCCAAGAAGGGATAGCGGGACACTACAATGAGCAGTTCTTC. This codes for CASSQEGIAGHYNEQFF.

The rearrangement links TRBV4-1 to TRBJ2-5; 12 bases fit TRBD2. The CDR3 has 17 residues. Germline V CDR1 and CDR2: MGHRA, YSYEKL. V gave up 4 bases and J gave up 5 bases; unmatched junction bases: 11. CDR3 nucleotides: TGCGCCAGCAGCCCCCGAATGACTAGCGGGAGTTCTGAGACCCAGTACTTC. This codes for CASSPRMTSGSSETQYF.

V gene TRBV4-1 combines with J gene TRBJ1-6, with 9 bases lining up with TRBD1. V lost 3 bases and J lost 10; bases outside the gene matches: 7. The germline gives CDR1 MGHRA, CDR2 YSYEKL. The length of the CDR3 is 15 residues. The CDR3 protein is CASSQTGGIGSPLHF. In DNA, the CDR3 is TGCGCCAGCAGCCAGACAGGGGGTATAGGGTCACCCCTCCACTTT.

The chain couples TRBV2 to TRBJ1-1; D may be TRBD1 (6 bases). The CDR3 is 17 amino acids. Per germline, CDR1 SNHLY and CDR2 FYNNEI. With 8 bases removed from V and 0 bases from J, the gap between germline ends came to 22 bases. This chain's CDR3 is CASGVAVGGRLNTEAFF. In DNA, the CDR3 is TGTGCCAGCGGGGTGGCGGTCGGGGGCCGTCTGAACACTGAAGCTTTCTTT.

The V call is TRBV10-1, the J call TRBJ1-4, with TRBD1 matching 10 bases. V was clipped by 6 bases and J by 4 bases; unmatched bases: 11. This CDR3 has 17 residues. CDR1 and CDR2 (germline): WNHNN, SYGVQD (reference sequence). CDR3 nucleotides: TGCGCCAGCAGAGATCGGGACAGGGGCGATTATAATGAAAAACTGTTTTTT. Translated, it gives CASRDRDRGDYNEKLFF.

The rearrangement uses TRBV5-6 and TRBJ2-3; 7 nucleotides line up with TRBD1. The CDR3 is 14 amino acids. The V segment lost 4 bases and the J segment 7 bases; nucleotides outside the gene matches: 9. CDR1 is SGHDT, CDR2 YYEEEE, per germline. CDR3 amino acids: CASSPRGSAHTQYF. The CDR3 bases are TGTGCCAGCAGCCCCAGGGGGTCTGCGCATACGCAGTATTTT. Filled out from reference TRBV5-6 and TRBJ2-3, the complete variable domain reads DAGVTQSPTHLIKTRGQQVTLRCSPKSGHDTVSWYQQALGQGPQFIFQYYEEEERQRGNFPDRFSGHQFPNYSSELNVNALLLGDSALYLCASSPRGSAHTQYFGPGTRLTVL.

The chain employs TRBV14 and TRBJ2-1, with TRBD2 identical over 8 bases. After removal of 0 bases from V and 3 bases from J, the junction contained 16 bases not matched to a gene. Per the germline V gene, CDR1 is SGHDN and CDR2 is FVKESK. This CDR3 comprises 20 residues. CDR3 bases: TGTGCCAGCAGCCAAGACCCGAGGAGGCGGGAGGCCCGTTTCTACAATGAGCAGTTCTTC. Translated, it gives CASSQDPRRREARFYNEQFF.

The chain joins TRBV18 to TRBJ2-7; TRBD2 matches 8 bases. The CDR3 consists of 17 residues. Germline assignment: CDR1 KGHSH and CDR2 LQKENI. The J segment lost 2 bases and the V segment lost 0 bases, leaving 9 bases of the junction unmatched. The CDR3 sequence: CASSPPDWLAGAYEQYF. The DNA of the CDR3 is TGTGCCAGCTCACCACCGGATTGGCTAGCGGGTGCCTACGAGCAGTACTTC.

V is TRBV6-1 and J is TRBJ1-6; D may be TRBD1 (5 bases). Trimming took off 1 base at V and 7 bases at J, with 11 bases between the two ends. Germline lookup yields CDR1 MNHNS and CDR2 SASEGT. The CDR3 extends over 15 amino acids. As DNA, the CDR3 is TGTGCCAGCAGTGAAGTACCAGGGCGAAATTCACCCCTCCACTTT. Amino acids: CASSEVPGRNSPLHF.

Many counts were recorded for this clone. The chain joins TRBV7-9 to TRBJ2-1; D remains unclear. The CDR3 spans 13 residues. Between the trimmed V and J ends, which lost 5 bases and 6 bases, there was a span of 11 bases. The germline CDR1 and CDR2 sequences are SEHNR and FQNEAQ (reference sequence). The CDR3 spells CASSPSTLNEQFF. Written as DNA, the CDR3 is TGTGCCAGCAGCCCTTCGACTCTCAATGAGCAGTTCTTC.

This chain uses TRBV6-5 with TRBJ2-7, with a weak D call TRBD1 (6 bases). Trimming left V 4 bases short and J 2 bases short, with 12 bases between. The CDR3 runs 14 residues. Germline CDR1 MNHEY, CDR2 SVGAGI. CDR3 residues: CASSSQGGAYEQYF. DNA of the CDR3: TGTGCCAGCAGTTCACAGGGTGGGGCCTACGAGCAGTACTTC.

V gene TRBV11-3 combines with J gene TRBJ2-2; D uncertain. V was trimmed by 0 bases and J by 7 bases, leaving 6 bases between them. The CDR3 length is 13 residues. The germline gives CDR1 SGHNT, CDR2 YENEEA. CDR3 DNA sequence: TGTGCCAGCAGCTTAGATCATGGCGGGGAGCTGTTTTTT. This encodes CASSLDHGGELFF.

The chain employs TRBV4-1 and TRBJ1-1; possible D gene TRBD1, 5 bases. Germline V gene sequence: CDR1 MGHRA, CDR2 YSYEKL. Trimming shortened V by 4 bases and J by 4 bases, and 19 bases separated the two germline ends. This CDR3 region has 16 residues. CDR3 in amino acids: CASSPLYRGGGTEAFF. DNA for the CDR3: TGCGCCAGCAGCCCCCTCTACCGGGGTGGGGGCACTGAAGCTTTCTTT.

This chain links TRBV7-3 with TRBJ1-2; 8 bases agree with TRBD1. Germline CDR1 reads SGHTA; CDR2 reads FQGTGA. V lost 5 bases to trimming and J lost 3 bases; unmatched junction nucleotides: 14. The CDR3 contains 17 residues. CDR3 residues: CASSRRDRRRLHYGYTF. CDR3 DNA sequence: TGTGCCAGCAGCCGCCGGGACAGGAGACGTCTCCACTATGGCTACACCTTC.

This chain uses TRBV11-2 with TRBJ2-5; TRBD1 agrees at 7 bases. The CDR3 totals 13 residues. Looked up from germline, CDR1 is SGHAT and CDR2 is FQNNGV. V shed 8 bases and J 8 bases; nucleotides not matched to a gene: 11. CDR3 sequence: CASRSGQKITQYF. As DNA, the CDR3 is TGTGCCAGCCGCTCGGGACAGAAGATAACCCAGTACTTC.